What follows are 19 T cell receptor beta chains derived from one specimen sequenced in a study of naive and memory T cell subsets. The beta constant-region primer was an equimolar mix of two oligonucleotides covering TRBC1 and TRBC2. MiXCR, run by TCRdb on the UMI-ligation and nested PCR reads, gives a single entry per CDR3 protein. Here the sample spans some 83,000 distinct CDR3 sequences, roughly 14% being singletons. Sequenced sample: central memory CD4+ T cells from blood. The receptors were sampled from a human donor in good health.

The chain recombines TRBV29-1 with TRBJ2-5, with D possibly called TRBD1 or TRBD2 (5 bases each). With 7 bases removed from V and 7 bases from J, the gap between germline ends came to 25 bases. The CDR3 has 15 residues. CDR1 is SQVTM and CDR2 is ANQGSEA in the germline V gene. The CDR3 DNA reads TGCAGCGCGGGCGGTCGACAGCGCGGAGAGGGGACCCAGTACTTC. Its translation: CSAGGRQRGEGTQYF.

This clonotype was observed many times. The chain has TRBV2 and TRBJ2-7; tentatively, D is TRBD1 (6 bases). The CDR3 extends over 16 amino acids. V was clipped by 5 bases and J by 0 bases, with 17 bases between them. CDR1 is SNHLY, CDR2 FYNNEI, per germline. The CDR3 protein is CASSIGTPRSSYEQYF. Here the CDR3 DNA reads TGTGCCAGCAGTATCGGGACACCCAGGAGCTCCTACGAGCAGTACTTC.

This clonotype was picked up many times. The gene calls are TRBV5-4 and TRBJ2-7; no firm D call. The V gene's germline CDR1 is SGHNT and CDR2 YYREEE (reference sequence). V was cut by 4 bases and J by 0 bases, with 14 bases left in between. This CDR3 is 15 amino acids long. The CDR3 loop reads CASSTHKGVSYEQYF. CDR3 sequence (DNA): TGTGCCAGCAGCACTCATAAAGGCGTCTCCTACGAGCAGTACTTC.

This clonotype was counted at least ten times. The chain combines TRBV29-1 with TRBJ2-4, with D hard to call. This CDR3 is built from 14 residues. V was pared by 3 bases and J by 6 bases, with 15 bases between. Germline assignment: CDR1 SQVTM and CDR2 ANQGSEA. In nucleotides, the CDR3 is TGCAGCGTTGAGGGTTCGGCTTCCGGAAACATTCAGTACTTC. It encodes CSVEGSASGNIQYF.

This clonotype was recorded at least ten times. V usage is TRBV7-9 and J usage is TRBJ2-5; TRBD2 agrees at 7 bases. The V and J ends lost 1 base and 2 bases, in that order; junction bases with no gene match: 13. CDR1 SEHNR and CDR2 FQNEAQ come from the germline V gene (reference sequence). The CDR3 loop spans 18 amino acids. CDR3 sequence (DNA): TGTGCCAGCAGCTTAGAGGTGGGGTACGCGGGAGAGCAAGAGACCCAGTACTTC. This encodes CASSLEVGYAGEQETQYF.

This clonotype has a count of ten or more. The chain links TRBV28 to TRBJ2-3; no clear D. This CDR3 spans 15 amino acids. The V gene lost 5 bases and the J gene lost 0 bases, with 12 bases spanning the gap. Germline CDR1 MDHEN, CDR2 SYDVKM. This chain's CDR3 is CASSETQSSTDTQYF. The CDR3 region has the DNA TGTGCCAGCAGTGAGACCCAAAGTAGCACAGATACGCAGTATTTT.

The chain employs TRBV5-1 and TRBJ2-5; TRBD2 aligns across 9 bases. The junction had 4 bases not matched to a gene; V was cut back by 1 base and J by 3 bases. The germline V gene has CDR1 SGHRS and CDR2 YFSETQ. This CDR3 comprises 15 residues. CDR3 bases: TGCGCCAGCAGCTTGAGGCCTAGCGGGGAAGAGACCCAGTACTTC. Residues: CASSLRPSGEETQYF.

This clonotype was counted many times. CDR3 sequence reads: CASSSGQGVALDTQYF. Written as DNA, the CDR3 is TGTGCCAGCAGCTCTGGACAGGGAGTGGCTTTAGATACGCAGTATTTT. The chain combines TRBV11-2 with TRBJ2-3; TRBD1 matches at 8 bases. V shed 4 bases, J shed 5 bases, and the junction held 11 bases outside the gene matches. The CDR3 extends over 16 amino acids. Per germline, CDR1 SGHAT and CDR2 FQNNGV.

CDR3 in amino acids: CATSDSKTGVRDQPQHF. DNA of the CDR3: TGTGCCACCAGTGATTCGAAGACAGGGGTGAGGGACCAGCCCCAGCATTTT. The chain combines TRBV24-1 with TRBJ1-5; 8 nucleotides match TRBD1. Germline V gene data show CDR1 as KGHDR and CDR2 as SFDVKD. There are 17 residues in the CDR3. The V segment lost 2 bases and the J segment 7 bases; nucleotides outside the gene matches: 12.

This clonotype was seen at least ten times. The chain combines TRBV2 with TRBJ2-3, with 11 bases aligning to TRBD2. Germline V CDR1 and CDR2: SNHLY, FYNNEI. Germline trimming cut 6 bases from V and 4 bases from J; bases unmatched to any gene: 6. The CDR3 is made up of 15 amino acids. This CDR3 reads CASRVSGRASDTQYF. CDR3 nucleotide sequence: TGTGCCAGCAGAGTTAGCGGGAGGGCCTCAGATACGCAGTATTTT.

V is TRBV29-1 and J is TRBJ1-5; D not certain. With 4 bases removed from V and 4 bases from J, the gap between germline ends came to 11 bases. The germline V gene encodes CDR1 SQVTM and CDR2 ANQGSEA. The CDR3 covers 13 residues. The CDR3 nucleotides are TGCAGCGTTGTGGCAGGAGTTAATCAGCCCCAGCATTTT. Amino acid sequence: CSVVAGVNQPQHF.

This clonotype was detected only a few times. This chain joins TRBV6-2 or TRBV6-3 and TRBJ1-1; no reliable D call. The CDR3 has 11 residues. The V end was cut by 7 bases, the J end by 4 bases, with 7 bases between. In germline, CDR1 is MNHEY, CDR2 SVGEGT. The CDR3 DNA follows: TGTGCCAGCACCTCGCCCACTGAAGCTTTCTTT. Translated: CASTSPTEAFF.

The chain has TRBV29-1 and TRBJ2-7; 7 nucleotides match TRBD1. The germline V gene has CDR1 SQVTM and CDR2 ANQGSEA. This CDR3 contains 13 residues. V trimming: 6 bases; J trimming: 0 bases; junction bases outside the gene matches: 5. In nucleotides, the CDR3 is TGCAGCGTCGGACAGGTCTTCTCCTACGAGCAGTACTTC. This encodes CSVGQVFSYEQYF.

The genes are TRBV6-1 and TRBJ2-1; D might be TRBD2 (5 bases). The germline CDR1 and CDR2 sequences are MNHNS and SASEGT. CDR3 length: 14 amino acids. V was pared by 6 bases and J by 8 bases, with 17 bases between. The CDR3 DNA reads TGTGCCAGCAGGCCACGTGGACTCTCGGATGAGCAGTTCTTC. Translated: CASRPRGLSDEQFF.

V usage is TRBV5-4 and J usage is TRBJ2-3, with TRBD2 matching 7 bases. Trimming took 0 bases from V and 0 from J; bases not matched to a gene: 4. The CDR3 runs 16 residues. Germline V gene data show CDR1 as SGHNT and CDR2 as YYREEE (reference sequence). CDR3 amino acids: CASSLVPGLSTDTQYF. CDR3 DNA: TGTGCCAGCAGCTTGGTACCGGGACTAAGCACAGATACGCAGTATTTT.

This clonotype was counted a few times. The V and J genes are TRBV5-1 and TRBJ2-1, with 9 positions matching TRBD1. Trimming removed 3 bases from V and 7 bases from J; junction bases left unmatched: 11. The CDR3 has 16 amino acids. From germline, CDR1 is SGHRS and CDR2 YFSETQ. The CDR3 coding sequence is TGCGCCAGCAGCTCCACAGACGGGACAGGGACGAATGAGCAGTTCTTC. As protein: CASSSTDGTGTNEQFF. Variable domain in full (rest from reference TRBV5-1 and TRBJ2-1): KAGVTQTPRYLIKTRGQQVTLSCSPISGHRSVSWYQQTPGQGLQFLFEYFSETQRNKGNFPGRFSGRQFSNSRSEMNVSTLELGDSALYLCASSSTDGTGTNEQFFGPGTRLTVL.

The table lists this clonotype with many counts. Written as DNA, the CDR3 is TGTGCCAGTAGCGCCGGGACTAGCGCCTACAATGAGCAGTTCTTC. Its translation is CASSAGTSAYNEQFF. This chain links TRBV19 with TRBJ2-1, with TRBD2 identical over 10 bases. The CDR3 consists of 15 residues. Trimming at V came to 6 bases and at J to 2 bases, leaving 4 bases not matched to a gene. Germline V gene data show CDR1 as LNHDA and CDR2 as SQIVND (reference sequence).

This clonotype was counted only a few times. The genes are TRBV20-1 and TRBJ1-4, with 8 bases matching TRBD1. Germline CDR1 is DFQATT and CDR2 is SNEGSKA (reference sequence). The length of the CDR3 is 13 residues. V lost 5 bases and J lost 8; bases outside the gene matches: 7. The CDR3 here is CSALGQGGEKLFF. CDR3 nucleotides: TGCAGTGCTCTAGGACAGGGCGGGGAAAAACTGTTTTTT.

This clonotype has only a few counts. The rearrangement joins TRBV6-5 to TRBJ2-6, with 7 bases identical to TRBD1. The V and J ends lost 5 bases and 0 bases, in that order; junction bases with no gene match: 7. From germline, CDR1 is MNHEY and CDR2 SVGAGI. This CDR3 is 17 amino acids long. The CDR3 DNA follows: TGTGCCAGCAGTAGGGACAGACTTTCCTCTGGGGCCAACGTCCTGACTTTC. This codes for CASSRDRLSSGANVLTF.